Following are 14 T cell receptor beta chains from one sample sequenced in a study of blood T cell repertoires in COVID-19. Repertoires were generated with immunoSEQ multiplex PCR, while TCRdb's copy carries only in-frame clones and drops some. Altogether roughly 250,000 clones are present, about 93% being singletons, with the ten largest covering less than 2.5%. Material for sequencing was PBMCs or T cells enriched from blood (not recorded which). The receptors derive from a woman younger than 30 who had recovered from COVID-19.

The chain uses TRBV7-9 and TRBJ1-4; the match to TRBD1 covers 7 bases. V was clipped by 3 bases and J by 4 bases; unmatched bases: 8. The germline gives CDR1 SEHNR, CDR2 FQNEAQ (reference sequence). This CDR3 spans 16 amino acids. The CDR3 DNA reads TGTGCCAGCAGCTTGGCTGGAGGGGGCCGTAATGAAAAACTGTTTTTT. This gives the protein CASSLAGGGRNEKLFF.

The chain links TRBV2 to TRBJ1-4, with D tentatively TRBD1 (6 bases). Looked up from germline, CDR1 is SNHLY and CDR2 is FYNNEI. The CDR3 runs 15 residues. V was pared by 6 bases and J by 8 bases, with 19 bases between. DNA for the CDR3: TGTGCCAGCAGCCGCGGGGGGGGCGATCAAGAAAAACTGTTTTTT. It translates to CASSRGGGDQEKLFF.

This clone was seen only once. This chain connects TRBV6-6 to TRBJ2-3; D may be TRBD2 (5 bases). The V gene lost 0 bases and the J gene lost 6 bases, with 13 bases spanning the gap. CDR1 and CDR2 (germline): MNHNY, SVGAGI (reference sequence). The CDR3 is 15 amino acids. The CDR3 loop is CASSYSTGRGDTQYF. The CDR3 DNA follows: TGTGCCAGCAGTTACTCAACGGGGAGAGGGGATACGCAGTATTTT.

The CDR3: CASTAGTGGYEQYF. The CDR3 bases are TGTGCCAGCACCGCCGGGACAGGGGGCTACGAGCAGTACTTC. J is TRBJ2-7 and V is TRBV27; 11 bases map to TRBD1. CDR1 is MNHEY and CDR2 is SMNVEV in the germline V gene (reference sequence). The CDR3 covers 14 residues. The V and J ends lost 7 bases and 3 bases, in that order; junction bases with no gene match: 5.

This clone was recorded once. As DNA, the CDR3 is TGTGCCAGCAAGGGGCGGGGGGTTGGCACAGATACGCAGTATTTT. It is translated as CASKGRGVGTDTQYF. This sequence joins TRBV2 and TRBJ2-3, with TRBD2 matching over 8 bases. Looked up from germline, CDR1 is SNHLY and CDR2 is FYNNEI. The trim removed 7 bases at V and 1 base at J, leaving 7 bases unmatched. The CDR3 is 15 amino acids.

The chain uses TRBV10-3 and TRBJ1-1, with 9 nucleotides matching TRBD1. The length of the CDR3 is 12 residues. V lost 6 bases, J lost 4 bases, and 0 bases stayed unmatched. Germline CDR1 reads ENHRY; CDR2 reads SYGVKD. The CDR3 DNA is TGTGCCATCAGGACAGGGGGCACTGAAGCTTTCTTT. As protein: CAIRTGGTEAFF.

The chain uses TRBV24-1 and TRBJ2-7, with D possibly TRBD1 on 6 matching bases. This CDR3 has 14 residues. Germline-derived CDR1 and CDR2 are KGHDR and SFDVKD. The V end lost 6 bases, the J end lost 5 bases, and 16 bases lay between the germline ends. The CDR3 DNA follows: TGTGCCACCAGTTATTCACAGGGTACCCACGAGCAGTACTTC. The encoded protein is CATSYSQGTHEQYF.

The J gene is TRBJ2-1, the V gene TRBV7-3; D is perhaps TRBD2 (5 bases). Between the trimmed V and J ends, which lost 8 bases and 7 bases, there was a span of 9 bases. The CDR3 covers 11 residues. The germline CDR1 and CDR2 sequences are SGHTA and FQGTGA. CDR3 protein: CASGSRNEQFF. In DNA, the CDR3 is TGTGCCAGCGGGAGTAGGAATGAGCAGTTCTTC.

CDR3 nucleotides: TGTGCCACCGGGACAGGTGATTATAATTCACCCCTCCACTTT. As protein: CATGTGDYNSPLHF. The genes are TRBV2 and TRBJ1-6; 8 nucleotides align to TRBD1. Losses at the gene ends were 10 bases for V and 4 bases for J; bases not matched to a gene: 6. CDR3 size: 14 residues. CDR1 and CDR2 (germline): SNHLY, FYNNEI.

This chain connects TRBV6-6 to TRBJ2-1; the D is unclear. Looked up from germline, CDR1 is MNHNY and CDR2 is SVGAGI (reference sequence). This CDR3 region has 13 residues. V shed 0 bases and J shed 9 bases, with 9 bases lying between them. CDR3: CASSYSSPTEQFF. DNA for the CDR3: TGTGCCAGCAGTTACTCTAGTCCCACTGAGCAGTTCTTC.

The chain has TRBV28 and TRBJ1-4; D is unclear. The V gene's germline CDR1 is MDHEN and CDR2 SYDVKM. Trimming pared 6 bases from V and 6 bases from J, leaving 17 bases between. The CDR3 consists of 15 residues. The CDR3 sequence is CASRMAGPRHEKLFF. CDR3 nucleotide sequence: TGTGCCAGCAGAATGGCAGGCCCAAGGCATGAAAAACTGTTTTTT.

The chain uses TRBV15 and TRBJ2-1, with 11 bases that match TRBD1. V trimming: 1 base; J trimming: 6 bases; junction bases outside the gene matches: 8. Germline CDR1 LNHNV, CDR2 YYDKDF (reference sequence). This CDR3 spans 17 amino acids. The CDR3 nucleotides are TGTGCCACCAGCAGAGGTTTGGACAGGGGGCACAGCAATGAGCAGTTCTTC. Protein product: CATSRGLDRGHSNEQFF.

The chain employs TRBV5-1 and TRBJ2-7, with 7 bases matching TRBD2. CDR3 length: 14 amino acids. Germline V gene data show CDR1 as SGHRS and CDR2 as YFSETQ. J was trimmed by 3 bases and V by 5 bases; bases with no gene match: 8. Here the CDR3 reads CASRLSLADYEQYF. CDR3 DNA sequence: TGCGCCAGCAGGTTGAGTCTAGCGGACTACGAGCAGTACTTC.

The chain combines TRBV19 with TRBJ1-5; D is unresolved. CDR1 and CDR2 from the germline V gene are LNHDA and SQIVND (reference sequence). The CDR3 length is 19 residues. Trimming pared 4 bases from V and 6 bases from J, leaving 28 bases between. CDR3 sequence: CASSSPLGETLHTGQPQHF. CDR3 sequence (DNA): TGTGCCAGTAGTAGCCCTCTCGGTGAAACCCTGCATACGGGTCAGCCCCAGCATTTT. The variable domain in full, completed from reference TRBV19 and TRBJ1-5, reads DGGITQSPKYLFRKEGQNVTLSCEQNLNHDAMYWYRQDPGQGLRLIYYSQIVNDFQKGDIAEGYSVSREKKESFPLTVTSAQKNPTAFYLCASSSPLGETLHTGQPQHFGDGTRLSIL.